Following are 10 T cell receptor beta chains from one sample sequenced in a study of blood T cell repertoires in COVID-19. Sequencing used immunoSEQ multiplex PCR; TCRdb keeps in-frame clones, though not all of them. The data hold around 50,000 clones, with more than 80% observed a single time. The sequencing input was peripheral blood. These receptors all stem from a human donor in a cohort sampled during active COVID-19.

The CDR3 loop reads CASSLGRGYEQYF. CDR3 bases: TGTGCCAGCAGTTTAGGCAGGGGCTACGAGCAGTACTTC. J is TRBJ2-7 and V is TRBV27; possibly TRBD1 for D (6 bases). The V end lost 2 bases, the J end lost 3 bases, and 8 bases lay between the germline ends. This CDR3 spans 13 amino acids. Germline V lookup: CDR1 MNHEY, CDR2 SMNVEV (reference sequence).

V is TRBV7-2 and J is TRBJ2-1; 7 nucleotides match TRBD2. The V gene end was trimmed by 0 bases and the J gene end by 12 bases; junction bases not matched to a gene: 8. This CDR3 is 14 amino acids long. Germline V gene lookup returns CDR1 SGHTA and CDR2 FQGNSA. The chain's CDR3 is CASSLARTAGVQFF. CDR3 nucleotide sequence: TGTGCCAGCAGCTTAGCTAGGACCGCGGGAGTGCAGTTCTTC.

The gene calls are TRBV27 and TRBJ1-2, with TRBD1 identical over 10 bases. The CDR3 is made up of 13 amino acids. With 4 bases clipped from V and 4 bases from J, the junction kept 0 bases outside the gene matches. The germline V gene encodes CDR1 MNHEY and CDR2 SMNVEV (reference sequence). Written as DNA, the CDR3 is TGTGCCAGCAGTTGGGACAGGGGCTATGGCTACACCTTC. As protein: CASSWDRGYGYTF.

This clone was detected only once. The chain couples TRBV3-1 (or the pseudogene TRBV3-2) to TRBJ2-1, with D maybe TRBD2 (6 bases). This CDR3 has 17 amino acids. Germline V gives CDR1 LGHDT, CDR2 YNNKEL (reference sequence). V shed 0 bases and J shed 8 bases, with 20 bases lying between them. CDR3 in DNA: TGTGCCAGCAGCCAAGATCTAGGGGACTCCGAAAAGGATGAGCAGTTCTTC. As protein: CASSQDLGDSEKDEQFF.

The chain recombines TRBV9 with TRBJ2-3; TRBD2 matches 7 bases. The germline V gene encodes CDR1 SGDLS and CDR2 YYNGEE. The CDR3 has 18 residues. The V and J ends lost 0 bases and 0 bases, in that order; junction bases with no gene match: 10. CDR3 residues: CASSVEPSGRASTDTQYF. CDR3 DNA: TGTGCCAGCAGCGTAGAGCCTAGCGGCAGAGCTAGCACAGATACGCAGTATTTT. The whole variable domain, remainder taken from reference TRBV9 and TRBJ2-3, is DSGVTQTPKHLITATGQRVTLRCSPRSGDLSVYWYQQSLDQGLQFLIQYYNGEERAKGNILERFSAQQFPDLHSELNLSSLELGDSALYFCASSVEPSGRASTDTQYFGPGTRLTVL.

The V and J genes are TRBV7-2 and TRBJ2-6; D may be TRBD1 (5 bases). V was cut by 6 bases and J by 1 base, with 13 bases left in between. The germline V gene has CDR1 SGHTA and CDR2 FQGNSA. The CDR3 is made up of 16 amino acids. The CDR3: CASRSNQGSGANVLTF. CDR3 DNA sequence: TGTGCCAGCAGGTCTAATCAGGGTTCTGGGGCCAACGTCCTGACTTTC.

The chain recombines TRBV24-1 with TRBJ2-5; D is possibly TRBD2 (5 bases). Deletions cut 1 base from V and 5 bases from J, with 13 bases between. Germline V gene sequence: CDR1 KGHDR, CDR2 SFDVKD. The CDR3 loop spans 15 amino acids. The CDR3 spells CATSDFDGVAETQYF. The CDR3 nucleotides read TGTGCCACCAGTGATTTCGACGGGGTAGCGGAGACCCAGTACTTC.

This chain links TRBV27 with TRBJ2-1; TRBD1 matches at 8 bases. This CDR3 is 17 amino acids long. J was trimmed by 0 bases and V by 1 base; bases with no gene match: 5. CDR1 and CDR2 from the germline V gene are MNHEY and SMNVEV (reference sequence). The CDR3 nucleotides read TGTGCCAGCAGTTTATACCGACAGGGGAGCTCCTACAATGAGCAGTTCTTC. Translation: CASSLYRQGSSYNEQFF.

This chain connects TRBV25-1 to TRBJ2-7, with 9 nucleotides matching TRBD1. Germline assignment: CDR1 MGHDK and CDR2 SYGVNS. Trimming cost V 2 bases and J 1 base; bases outside gene matches: 6. The CDR3 length is 16 residues. CDR3 sequence (DNA): TGTGCCAGCAGTGAAGAAATCGGGACAGGGTCCTACGAGCAGTACTTC. It yields the protein CASSEEIGTGSYEQYF.

A single count supports this clone. The genes are TRBV19 and TRBJ1-2; possibly TRBD1 for D (5 bases). V was trimmed by 5 bases and J by 5 bases, leaving 12 bases between them. Germline-derived CDR1 and CDR2 are LNHDA and SQIVND (reference sequence). The CDR3 contains 13 residues. In nucleotides, the CDR3 is TGTGCCAGTAGTGACCCGAACAGGTATGGCTACACCTTC. Amino acids: CASSDPNRYGYTF.